These T cell receptor beta chains were read from a single sample in a study of shared clonotypes between healthy human individuals. The data were produced by immunoSEQ multiplex PCR, yet TCRdb's version contains in-frame clones alone and is incomplete. The table lists roughly 2.5 million clones, around nine tenths of them singletons. Source material: naive CD4+ T cells sorted from blood. The receptors were gathered from a man aged 18 to 30 in good health. CDR3s include the opening cysteine and the closing phenylalanine or tryptophan. D genes are given only for firm matches. A clone size is listed for some rows: how often the clone was seen (once, few, many), or a class if it is expanded.

cdr3_nt: TGTGCCAGCAGCTTACGCGACATACCAACTAATGAAAAACTGTTTTTT
cdr3_aa: CASSLRDIPTNEKLFF
j_call: TRBJ1-4
d_call: NA
clone_size: NA
v_call: TRBV7-9

cdr3_nt: TGTGCCAGCGGCGATAGACACCGCTCTGGGGCCAACGTCCTGACTTTC
cdr3_aa: CASGDRHRSGANVLTF
j_call: TRBJ2-6
d_call: NA
clone_size: once
v_call: TRBV27

cdr3_nt: TGTGCCAGCAGCCCGGACAGGGGAGCAGATACGCAGTATTTT
cdr3_aa: CASSPDRGADTQYF
j_call: TRBJ2-3
d_call: TRBD1
clone_size: once
v_call: TRBV11-2

cdr3_nt: TGTGCCAGCTCACACCTAGCGGGAGGAGAGACCCAGTACTTC
cdr3_aa: CASSHLAGGETQYF
j_call: TRBJ2-5
d_call: TRBD2
clone_size: NA
v_call: TRBV18

cdr3_nt: TGTGCCAGCAGCTCAGCGGGACAGGGCCACAATGAGCAGTTCTTC
cdr3_aa: CASSSAGQGHNEQFF
j_call: TRBJ2-1
d_call: TRBD1
clone_size: NA
v_call: TRBV5-6

cdr3_nt: TGTGCCAGCAGTTCTATAGCGGGAGGCGCCTACGAGCAGTACTTC
cdr3_aa: CASSSIAGGAYEQYF
j_call: TRBJ2-7
d_call: TRBD2
clone_size: NA
v_call: TRBV6-1

cdr3_nt: TGTGCCAGCAGTCCCTTCGATGGGGGTTCAGAGTACTTC
cdr3_aa: CASSPFDGGSEYF
j_call: TRBJ2-7
d_call: NA
clone_size: NA
v_call: TRBV27

cdr3_nt: TGCGCCAGCAGTGATGGAGGGCAGGAGGCAGATACGCAGTATTTT
cdr3_aa: CASSDGGQEADTQYF
j_call: TRBJ2-3
d_call: NA
clone_size: NA
v_call: TRBV10-1

cdr3_nt: TGCGCCAGCAGCCAGGGCCTACAGGGTGGCTTGGGTAATTCACCCCTCCACTTT
cdr3_aa: CASSQGLQGGLGNSPLHF
j_call: TRBJ1-6
d_call: NA
clone_size: NA
v_call: TRBV4-1

cdr3_nt: TGTGCCAGCAGCGGCAGCACAGATACGCAGTATTTT
cdr3_aa: CASSGSTDTQYF
j_call: TRBJ2-3
d_call: NA
clone_size: NA
v_call: TRBV5-5

cdr3_nt: TGTGCCTGGACCCGACAGGCTAATTCACCCCTCCACTTT
cdr3_aa: CAWTRQANSPLHF
j_call: TRBJ1-6
d_call: NA
clone_size: few
v_call: TRBV30